This TCR beta chain was obtained from a study of tumor and adjacent non-tumor tissue in lung cancer. In the study overall: On average, productive TCRbeta reads reached about 4 million per sample.

From germline, CDR1 is MDHEN and CDR2 SYDVKM. This CDR3 has 15 amino acids. A word on this clonotype: The junction shows a germline mismatch at one end, possibly a read error.

A modified ARM-PCR protocol with three rounds of nested PCR amplified TCRbeta. TCRdb ran MiXCR on the multiplex PCR reads and lists one entry per CDR3 protein. The sample contains 60,000 to 100,000 distinct CDR3 sequences, 76% of which appear only once. The template was RNA from unsorted bulk tissue. Distant lung tissue was collected more than 3 cm away from the tumor edge. The chain combines TRBV28 with TRBJ2-4; possible D gene TRBD2, 5 bases. Sequencing input: distant non-tumor lung tissue. The TCR comes from a man aged 65 to 85 with non-small cell lung cancer. The CDR3 reads CASSHFPLAINIQYF. The CDR3 DNA reads as TGTGCGAGCAGTCACTTTCCTCTAGCCATAAACATTCAGTACTTC.